This is a list of T cell receptor beta chains from one sample in a study of neurological immune-mediated disorders. TCRdb analysed the 5' RACE reads with MiXCR anew, one entry per CDR3 protein. The table records roughly 56,000 distinct CDR3 sequences, about an eighth of them present only once. Input material: PBMCs. The receptors derive from a man aged 55 to 70 in good health. Both conserved end residues are part of each CDR3. The order of the fields is J gene, D gene, V gene, clone size, CDR3 protein, CDR3 DNA. The D gene is left open where the match is weak. For some rows the clone size is stated as once, few or many, or as a class when expanded; others skip it.

>TRBJ1-1|TRBD1|TRBV12-3/TRBV12-4|many
CASSLEGGRGTEAFF
TGTGCCAGCAGTTTGGAAGGGGGCAGGGGCACTGAAGCTTTCTTT
>TRBJ1-1|NA|TRBV20-1|many
CSARDWGGNTEAFF
TGCAGTGCTAGAGATTGGGGGGGAAACACTGAAGCTTTCTTT
>TRBJ2-4|TRBD1|TRBV20-1|many
CSALLSRGQHIGKNIQYF
TGCAGTGCTCTCCTCTCAAGGGGACAGCATATCGGCAAAAACATTCAGTACTTC
>TRBJ2-7|NA|TRBV20-1|many
CSASAGGTEYF
TGCAGTGCTAGCGCGGGCGGGACGGAGTACTTC
>TRBJ1-5|NA|TRBV6-2/TRBV6-3|NA
CASSYSGQPQHF
TGTGCCAGCAGTTACTCTGGGCAGCCCCAGCATTTT
>TRBJ2-7|NA|TRBV20-1|NA
CSARLPGPSYEQYF
TGCAGTGCTAGGCTCCCGGGGCCCTCCTACGAGCAGTACTTC
>TRBJ2-2|TRBD2|TRBV6-2/TRBV6-3|many
CASSPRVAGGNGELFF
TGTGCCAGCAGCCCCCGCGTAGCGGGGGGGAACGGGGAGCTGTTTTTT
>TRBJ2-2|TRBD1|TRBV20-1|many
CSAPDRAGELFF
TGCAGTGCCCCAGACAGGGCCGGGGAGCTGTTTTTT
>TRBJ2-7|NA|TRBV20-1|medium-sized
CSARPTKGGYEQYF
TGCAGTGCTAGACCTACCAAGGGGGGGTACGAGCAGTACTTC
>TRBJ2-1|TRBD1|TRBV19|many
CASSIDPPGTGASGEQFF
TGTGCCAGTAGTATAGATCCGCCCGGGACAGGGGCATCGGGTGAGCAGTTCTTC
>TRBJ1-1|NA|TRBV10-3|many
CAISEGLTEAFF
TGTGCCATCAGTGAGGGTTTGACTGAAGCTTTCTTT
>TRBJ2-5|TRBD2|TRBV7-7|NA
CASSLRGVQETQYF
TGTGCCAGCAGCCTGCGGGGGGTACAAGAGACCCAGTACTTC
>TRBJ2-3|TRBD1|TRBV29-1|many
CSVDRGQGYADTQYF
TGCAGCGTTGATAGGGGACAGGGATATGCGGATACGCAGTATTTT
>TRBJ1-4|TRBD1|TRBV7-2|many
CASSLNGQGREKLFF
TGTGCCAGCAGCTTAAACGGACAGGGGAGGGAAAAACTGTTTTTT
>TRBJ2-7|TRBD2|TRBV2|many
CASSRLAGGSSYEQYF
TGTGCCAGCAGCCGCCTAGCGGGGGGGAGCTCCTACGAGCAGTACTTC
>TRBJ1-1|NA|TRBV3-1|many
CASSRLEGDTEAFF
TGTGCCAGCAGCCGCCTAGAGGGTGACACTGAAGCTTTCTTT
>TRBJ1-5|NA|TRBV20-1|many
CSAPDKPYSNQPQHF
TGCAGTGCCCCAGACAAGCCCTATAGCAATCAGCCCCAGCATTTT
>TRBJ1-5|TRBD1|TRBV28|many
CASSWDRGRGDNQPQHF
TGTGCCAGCAGCTGGGACAGGGGGCGGGGGGACAATCAGCCCCAGCATTTT
>TRBJ2-7|NA|TRBV10-3|many
CAISESGISYEQYF
TGTGCCATCAGTGAGAGTGGGATTTCCTACGAGCAGTACTTC
>TRBJ2-7|TRBD1|TRBV12-3/TRBV12-4|many
CASSQGDRDYEQYF
TGTGCCAGCAGTCAAGGGGACAGGGACTACGAGCAGTACTTC
>TRBJ2-3|TRBD2|TRBV12-3/TRBV12-4|many
CASRGSGVTDTQYF
TGTGCCAGCAGAGGTAGCGGGGTCACAGATACGCAGTATTTT
>TRBJ1-2|TRBD1|TRBV6-5|many
CASSYDNRGQGYTF
TGTGCCAGCAGTTATGACAACAGGGGGCAAGGCTACACCTTC
>TRBJ1-2|NA|TRBV14|many
CASSQGQLYGYTF
TGTGCCAGCAGCCAAGGACAGCTCTATGGCTACACCTTC
>TRBJ2-2|TRBD2|TRBV5-1|many
CASSGGSNTGELFF
TGCGCCAGCTCGGGGGGATCGAACACCGGGGAGCTGTTTTTT
>TRBJ1-2|NA|TRBV19|NA
CASISWVGDYGYTF
TGTGCCAGTATCTCCTGGGTCGGAGACTATGGCTACACCTTC
>TRBJ2-2|NA|TRBV15|NA
CATSDRSTGELFF
TGTGCCACCAGCGATCGGTCCACCGGGGAGCTGTTTTTT
>TRBJ1-1|NA|TRBV5-1|many
CASSQDPGTEAFF
TGCGCCAGCAGCCAGGACCCGGGAACTGAAGCTTTCTTT
>TRBJ2-2|TRBD1|TRBV20-1|many
CSARPDRAALTGELFF
TGCAGTGCGAGACCGGACAGGGCCGCCCTCACCGGGGAGCTGTTTTTT
>TRBJ2-1|NA|TRBV30|NA
CAFPRLLNNEQFF
TGTGCCTTCCCTCGTCTTTTGAACAATGAGCAGTTCTTC
>TRBJ1-1|NA|TRBV24-1|NA
CATRGPGAEDTEAFF
TGTGCCACCAGGGGTCCCGGCGCGGAGGACACTGAAGCTTTCTTT
>TRBJ1-1|NA|TRBV7-9|many
CASSLEERGTEAFF
TGTGCCAGCAGCCTAGAGGAGCGGGGCACTGAAGCTTTCTTT
>TRBJ2-6|NA|TRBV7-3|many
CASSLGVRGANVLTF
TGTGCCAGCAGCTTAGGGGTTCGAGGGGCCAACGTCCTGACTTTC
>TRBJ2-7|NA|TRBV27|many
CASSLSAGLGYEQYF
TGTGCCAGCAGTTTAAGTGCAGGGTTAGGATACGAGCAGTACTTC
>TRBJ2-1|TRBD2|TRBV7-2|many
CASSLGRLAGHEQFF
TGTGCCAGCAGCTTAGGTCGACTAGCGGGACATGAGCAGTTCTTC
>TRBJ2-2|NA|TRBV7-7|many
CASKKTVYTGELFF
TGTGCCAGCAAAAAGACAGTTTACACCGGGGAGCTGTTTTTT
>TRBJ2-3|TRBD1|TRBV3-1|many
CASSSGTGHTDTQYF
TGTGCCAGCAGCTCAGGGACAGGCCACACAGATACGCAGTATTTT
>TRBJ1-1|NA|TRBV9|many
CASSVGRHPNTEAFF
TGTGCCAGCAGCGTGGGACGGCACCCGAACACTGAAGCTTTCTTT